The text below deals with one T cell receptor beta chain. The data originate from a study of blood T cell repertoires in COVID-19. Looked up from germline, CDR1 is LNHDA and CDR2 is SQIVND (reference sequence). CDR3 length: 15 residues. The V end was cut by 4 bases, the J end by 8 bases, with 20 bases between. Authors' processing steps: Nucleated cell number was recorded as an estimate derived from reference gene primer amplification. TCRdb's table, derived via immunoSEQ multiplex PCR, lists solely in-frame clones and lacks some. That table is the source of V, J and clone size, and D and trimming were worked out from the DNA. The sample holds 85,000 to 110,000 clones, roughly 85% seen once.

Material: peripheral blood. The J gene is TRBJ1-1, the V gene TRBV19; D perhaps matches TRBD1 (6 bases). The clonotype was recovered from a man aged 45 to 65 in a cohort sampled during active COVID-19. The CDR3 bases are TGTGCCAGTAGTACGCCGGGTCAGGGGCAAAAGGAAGCTTTCTTT. As protein: CASSTPGQGQKEAFF.